The clone carrying this T cell receptor beta chain was detected only a few times. These data are taken from a study of regulatory T cells in long-lasting Graves disease. According to the study, TCR beta libraries were built with iRepertoire HTBI primers and CDR3-region Arm-PCR. Each CDR3 protein is one row after TCRdb ran MiXCR on the multiplex PCR reads. The sample yields about 540,000 distinct CDR3 sequences, roughly 13% seen once. Time point reported: newly diagnosed GD, antithyroid drugs for less than 3 months. Making the TCR library involved RNA that had been extracted from PBMCs. In addition, the sample was reused for a study of T cells in Graves' hyperthyroidism and ophthalmopathy.

The sequence derives from a man aged 25-45 years with Graves disease. The sample was peripheral blood mononuclear cells (PBMCs), taken at new diagnosis, from a patient treated with antithyroid drugs.

CDR3 nucleotide sequence: TGTGCCAGCAGTGAGGTGGGGGTTACTAATGAAAAACTGTTTTTT. Encoded protein: CASSEVGVTNEKLFF. V and J are TRBV25-1 and TRBJ1-4, with D tentatively TRBD1 (5 bases). V shed 3 bases and J shed 2 bases, with 10 bases lying between them. The CDR3 contains 15 residues. The germline gives CDR1 MGHDK, CDR2 SYGVNS.